The sequence of this T cell receptor (beta chain) was determined in a study of shared clonotypes between healthy human individuals. Study-wide context: CD4 naive and CD4 memory each took three plates per donor, while CD8 naive took two and CD8 memory one.

Regarding the study as a whole: The authors expected sequencing depth to affect clonotype sharing among donors.

Every subset had its genomic DNA shared out evenly among several immunoSEQ plates. Assay: immunoSEQ multiplex PCR; the TCRdb copy retains only in-frame clones and omits some. The table has about 670,000 clones, approximately 79% seen once. Trimming stripped 5 bases from V and 8 bases from J, with 19 bases between. The CDR3 has 14 residues. Germline V CDR1 and CDR2: SGHKS, YYEKEE (reference sequence). Concerning this clone itself: Its antigen is unidentified.

It was into CD45RA+ naive and CD45RA-negative memory subsets that the CD4+ cells were split. This chain joins TRBV5-5 and TRBJ1-2; D might be TRBD1 (6 bases). This clonotype was sampled from a woman aged 30 to 39 in good health. The sequenced material came from memory CD4+ T cells sorted from blood. Specified subset: CD45RA-negative fraction. CDR3 coding DNA: TGTGCCAGCAGACCCGGGACACTGGTCGTAGGCTACACCTTC. It encodes CASRPGTLVVGYTF.